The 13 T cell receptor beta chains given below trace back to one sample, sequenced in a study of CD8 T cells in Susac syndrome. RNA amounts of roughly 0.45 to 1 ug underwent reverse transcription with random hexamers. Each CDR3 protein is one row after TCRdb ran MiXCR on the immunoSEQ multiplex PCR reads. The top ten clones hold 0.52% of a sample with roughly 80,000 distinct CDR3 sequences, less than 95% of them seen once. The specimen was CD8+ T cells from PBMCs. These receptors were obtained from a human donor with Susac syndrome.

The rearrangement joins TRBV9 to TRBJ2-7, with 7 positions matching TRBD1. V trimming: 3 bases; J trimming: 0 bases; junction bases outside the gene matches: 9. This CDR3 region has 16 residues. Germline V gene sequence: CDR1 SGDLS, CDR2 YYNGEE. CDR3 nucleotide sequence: TGTGCCAGCAGCGAGGCCCCGGACAGGAGCTCCTACGAGCAGTACTTC. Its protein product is CASSEAPDRSSYEQYF.

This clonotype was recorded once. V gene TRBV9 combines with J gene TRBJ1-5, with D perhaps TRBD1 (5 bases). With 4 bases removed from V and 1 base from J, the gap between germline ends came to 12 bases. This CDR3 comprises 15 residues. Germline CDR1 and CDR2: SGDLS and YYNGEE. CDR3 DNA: TGTGCCAGCAGCCCCCGGGCAGGGAGCAATCAGCCCCAGCATTTT. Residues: CASSPRAGSNQPQHF. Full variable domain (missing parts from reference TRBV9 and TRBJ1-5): DSGVTQTPKHLITATGQRVTLRCSPRSGDLSVYWYQQSLDQGLQFLIQYYNGEERAKGNILERFSAQQFPDLHSELNLSSLELGDSALYFCASSPRAGSNQPQHFGDGTRLSIL.

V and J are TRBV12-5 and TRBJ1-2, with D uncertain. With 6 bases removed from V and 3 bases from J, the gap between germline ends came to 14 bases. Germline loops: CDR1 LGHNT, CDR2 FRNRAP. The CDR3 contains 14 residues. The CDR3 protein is CASGPINEDYGYTF. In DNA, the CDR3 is TGTGCTAGTGGACCTATTAACGAGGACTATGGCTACACCTTC.

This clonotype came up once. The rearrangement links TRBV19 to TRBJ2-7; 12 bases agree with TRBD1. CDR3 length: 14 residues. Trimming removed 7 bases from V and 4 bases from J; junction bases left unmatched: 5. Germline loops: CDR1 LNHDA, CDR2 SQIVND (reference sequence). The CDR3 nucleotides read TGTGCCAGTACGATGGGACAGGGGGCGTACGAGCAGTACTTC. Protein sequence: CASTMGQGAYEQYF.

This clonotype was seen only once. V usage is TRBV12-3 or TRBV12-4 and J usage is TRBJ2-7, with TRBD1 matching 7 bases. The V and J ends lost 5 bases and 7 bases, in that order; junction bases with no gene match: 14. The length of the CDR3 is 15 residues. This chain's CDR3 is CASSLRTGRSWEQYF. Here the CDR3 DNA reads TGTGCCAGCAGTCTCCGGACAGGTAGATCTTGGGAGCAGTACTTC.

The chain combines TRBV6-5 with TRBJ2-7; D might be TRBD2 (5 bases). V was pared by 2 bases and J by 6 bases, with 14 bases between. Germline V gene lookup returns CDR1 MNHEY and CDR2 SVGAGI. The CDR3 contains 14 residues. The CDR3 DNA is TGTGCCAGCAGTTACACGGACTCAGGACCCGAGCAGTACTTC. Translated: CASSYTDSGPEQYF.

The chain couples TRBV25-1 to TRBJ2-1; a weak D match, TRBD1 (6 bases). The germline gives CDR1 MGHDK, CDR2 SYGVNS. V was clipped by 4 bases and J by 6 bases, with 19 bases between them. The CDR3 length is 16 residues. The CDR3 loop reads CASSALQEGGGNEQFF. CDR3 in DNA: TGTGCCAGCAGTGCCCTCCAGGAAGGGGGTGGCAATGAGCAGTTCTTC.

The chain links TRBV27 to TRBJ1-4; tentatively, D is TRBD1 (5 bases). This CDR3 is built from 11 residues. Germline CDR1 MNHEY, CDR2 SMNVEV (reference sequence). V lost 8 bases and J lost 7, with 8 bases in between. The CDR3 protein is CASFGAEKLFF. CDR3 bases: TGTGCCAGCTTTGGGGCTGAAAAACTGTTTTTT.

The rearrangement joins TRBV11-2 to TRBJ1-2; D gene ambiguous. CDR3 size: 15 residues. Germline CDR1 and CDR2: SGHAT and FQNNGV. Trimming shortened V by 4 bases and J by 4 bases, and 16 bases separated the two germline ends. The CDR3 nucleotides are TGTGCCAGCAGCTCCAGCCAAGGGTCCCCCTATGGCTACACCTTC. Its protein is CASSSSQGSPYGYTF.

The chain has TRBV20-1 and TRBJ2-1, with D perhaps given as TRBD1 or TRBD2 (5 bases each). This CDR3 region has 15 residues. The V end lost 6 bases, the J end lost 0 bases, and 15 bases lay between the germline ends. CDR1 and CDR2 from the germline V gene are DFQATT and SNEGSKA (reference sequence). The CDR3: CSADFEGISYNEQFF. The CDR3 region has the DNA TGCAGTGCCGACTTCGAGGGGATCTCCTACAATGAGCAGTTCTTC.

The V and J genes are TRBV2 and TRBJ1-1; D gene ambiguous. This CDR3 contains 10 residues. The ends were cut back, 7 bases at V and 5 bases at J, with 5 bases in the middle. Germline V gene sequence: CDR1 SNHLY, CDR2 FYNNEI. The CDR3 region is CASIDTEAFF. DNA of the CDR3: TGTGCCAGCATCGATACTGAAGCTTTCTTT.

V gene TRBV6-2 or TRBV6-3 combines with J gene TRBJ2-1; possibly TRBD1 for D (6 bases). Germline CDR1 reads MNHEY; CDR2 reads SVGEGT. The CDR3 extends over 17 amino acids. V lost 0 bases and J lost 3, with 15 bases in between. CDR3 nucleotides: TGTGCCAGCAGTTACTCGACAGGCGACAGTCTCTACAATGAGCAGTTCTTC. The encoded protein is CASSYSTGDSLYNEQFF.

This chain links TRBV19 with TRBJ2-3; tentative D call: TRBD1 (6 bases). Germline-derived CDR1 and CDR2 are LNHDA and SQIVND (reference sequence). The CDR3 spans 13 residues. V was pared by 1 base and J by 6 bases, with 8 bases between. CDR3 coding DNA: TGTGCCAGTAGTATAGTCAGGGGCGATACGCAGTATTTT. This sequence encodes CASSIVRGDTQYF.